There are many counts of the clone carrying this TCR beta chain. This entry belongs to a study of CD8 T cells in ankylosing spondylitis. TCRdb recomputed calls from the 5' RACE reads with MiXCR, one row per CDR3 protein. The table includes around 300,000 distinct CDR3 sequences, 9.5% to 13% detected once. The CDR3 consists of 16 residues. Germline trimming cut 6 bases from V and 3 bases from J; bases unmatched to any gene: 13. CDR1 and CDR2 (germline): SGHKS, YYEKEE (reference sequence). This clonotype was obtained from a female donor with ankylosing spondylitis or in good health (not recorded which). The sample consisted of blood, either unsorted or a sorted T cell fraction (not recorded which). The gene calls are TRBV5-5 and TRBJ2-5; 8 positions match TRBD1. As DNA, the CDR3 is TGTGCCAGCACCAAGCCTTGGACAGGGCAAAAAGAGACCCAGTACTTC. As protein: CASTKPWTGQKETQYF.